This T cell receptor beta chain was sequenced for a study of blood T cell repertoires in COVID-19. Study-level information: Sources were T cells, B-cell-depleted T cells, or PBMCs; the material itself was cDNA or gDNA.

The germline V gene encodes CDR1 SNHLY and CDR2 FYNNEI. V was pared by 5 bases and J by 12 bases, with 14 bases between. This CDR3 region has 12 residues. In the original analysis: Estimation of nucleated cell counts relied on the amplification of reference gene primers. Sequencing was performed with immunoSEQ multiplex PCR; in TCRdb, only in-frame clones are kept and a portion is missing. V, J and clone size reflect that table, while D and trimming were determined from the DNA. The data contain 55,000 to 75,000 clones, 60% to 75% of them singletons. The clonotype comes from a woman aged 65 to 85 with acute or convalescent COVID-19. The sample consisted of peripheral blood. The chain joins TRBV2 to TRBJ2-1, with D possibly being TRBD1 (7 bases). CDR3: CASSPTRQGQFF. The CDR3 DNA follows: TGTGCCAGCAGTCCGACTAGACAGGGGCAGTTCTTC. The complete variable domain, with remaining parts taken from reference TRBV2 and TRBJ2-1, reads EPEVTQTPSHQVTQMGQEVILRCVPISNHLYFYWYRQILGQKVEFLVSFYNNEISEKSEIFDDQFSVERPDGSNFTLKIRSTKLEDSAMYFCASSPTRQGQFFGPGTRLTVL.